This section outlines one T cell receptor (beta chain) sequence together with its context. Germline lookup yields CDR1 KGHSH and CDR2 LQKENI. V lost 0 bases to trimming and J lost 6 bases, with 12 bases between them. This CDR3 spans 15 amino acids. The entry originates in a study of blood T cell repertoires in COVID-19. Study details: The origin of the acute and convalescent COVID-19 samples was the United States, Italy and Spain. Sources were T cells, B-cell-depleted T cells, or PBMCs; the material itself was cDNA or gDNA.

In the original processing: Estimation of nucleated cell counts was performed using reference gene primer amplification. Produced via immunoSEQ multiplex PCR; TCRdb's table is partial and in-frame only. V, J and clone size are taken as reported in that table, and D and trimming were inferred from the DNA itself. The repertoire includes 90,000 to 130,000 clones, approximately 84% of them detected once, and approximately 1.5% sits in the top ten. Sequencing was performed on peripheral blood. This chain links TRBV18 with TRBJ2-1, with D possibly being TRBD2 (6 bases). The receptor's source is a man aged 35 to 55 with acute or convalescent COVID-19. CDR3 nucleotides: TGTGCCAGCTCACCACCCGGGAGCTTTCGCAATGAGCAGTTCTTC. The encoded protein is CASSPPGSFRNEQFF.